This TCR beta chain came from a study of cytomegalovirus exposure and HLA in healthy donors. There are 13 residues in the CDR3. V was pared by 5 bases and J by 8 bases, with 16 bases between. Per the germline V gene, CDR1 is SGHDT and CDR2 is YYEEEE. A multiplex PCR was run with 60 Vbeta primers and 13 Jbeta primers. TCRdb keeps only in-frame clones here, not all; method: immunoSEQ multiplex PCR. The sample yields about 160,000 clones, around three quarters seen once. Study-wide results and limits: Most TCR sequences were uncommon, yet certain public TCRs appeared in many donors.

This clone occurred a few times. No antigen is known for it. At collection, donors were nominally healthy, but unrecorded immune exposures were probable. The sample was PBMCs. The source is a middle-aged man in good health and CMV-seronegative. The V gene is TRBV5-6, the J gene TRBJ1-2, with a weak D call TRBD1 (5 bases). The DNA of the CDR3 is TGTGCCAGCAGGGACGAGCAGGGAAACGGCTACACCTTC. It yields the protein CASRDEQGNGYTF.